These 21 T cell receptor beta chains were all obtained from the same sample, sequenced in a study of cytomegalovirus exposure and HLA in healthy donors. The repertoire was sequenced with immunoSEQ multiplex PCR; TCRdb's copy has only in-frame clones and lacks some. Here the sample spans about 110,000 clones, roughly nine tenths being singletons. Source material: PBMCs. The source of these receptors is a woman aged 18-29 years in good health and CMV-seropositive.

This clone appeared a single time. This chain connects TRBV28 to TRBJ1-4; tentative D call: TRBD1 (5 bases). The CDR3 extends over 12 amino acids. V shed 6 bases and J shed 8 bases, with 10 bases lying between them. CDR1 is MDHEN and CDR2 is SYDVKM in the germline V gene. CDR3 loop: CASRRGGEKLFF. CDR3 coding DNA: TGTGCCAGCAGACGCGGGGGGGAAAAACTGTTTTTT. Supplemented by reference TRBV28 and TRBJ1-4, the full variable domain reads DVKVTQSSRYLVKRTGEKVFLECVQDMDHENMFWYRQDPGLGLRLIYFSYDVKMKEKGDIPEGYSVSREKKERFSLILESASTNQTSMYLCASRRGGEKLFFGSGTQLSVL.

This clone was counted a few times. This chain uses TRBV28 with TRBJ1-2, with D hard to call. Per germline, CDR1 MDHEN and CDR2 SYDVKM. The CDR3 loop spans 13 amino acids. Trimming pared 2 bases from V and 6 bases from J, leaving 10 bases between. The CDR3 nucleotides are TGTGCCAGCAGTTTAGCGGCAGTCAATGGCTACACCTTC. It specifies CASSLAAVNGYTF.

The chain recombines TRBV19 with TRBJ1-3, with D maybe TRBD1 (6 bases). The germline CDR1 and CDR2 sequences are LNHDA and SQIVND (reference sequence). The CDR3 is 14 amino acids. V lost 3 bases and J lost 3, with 9 bases in between. CDR3 in amino acids: CASSISGVGNTIYF. The CDR3 DNA reads as TGTGCCAGTAGTATCTCAGGGGTTGGAAACACCATATATTTT. The full variable domain, in which reference TRBV19 and TRBJ1-3 provide the parts outside the CDR3, is DGGITQSPKYLFRKEGQNVTLSCEQNLNHDAMYWYRQDPGQGLRLIYYSQIVNDFQKGDIAEGYSVSREKKESFPLTVTSAQKNPTAFYLCASSISGVGNTIYFGEGSWLTVV.

The CDR3 loop reads CAITGRDRGTGELFF. In DNA form, the CDR3 reads TGTGCCATCACGGGACGGGACAGGGGCACCGGGGAGCTGTTTTTT. The chain joins TRBV10-3 to TRBJ2-2; 10 bases are a match to TRBD1. The V segment lost 7 bases and the J segment 4 bases; nucleotides outside the gene matches: 6. There are 15 residues in the CDR3. CDR1 ENHRY and CDR2 SYGVKD come from the germline V gene.

The chain couples TRBV15 to TRBJ2-7; TRBD1 matches 7 bases. The V segment lost 0 bases and the J segment 0 bases; nucleotides outside the gene matches: 8. This CDR3 contains 17 residues. Looked up from germline, CDR1 is LNHNV and CDR2 is YYDKDF (reference sequence). CDR3 region: CATSRESRGLTSYEQYF. In DNA, the CDR3 is TGTGCCACCAGCAGAGAGAGCAGGGGGTTAACCTCCTACGAGCAGTACTTC.

The chain recombines TRBV5-4 with TRBJ2-1; 7 bases match TRBD2. In germline, CDR1 is SGHNT, CDR2 YYREEE (reference sequence). With 6 bases clipped from V and 9 bases from J, the junction kept 6 bases outside the gene matches. The CDR3 is made up of 12 amino acids. CDR3 in DNA: TGTGCCAGCACCGGACTAGAGCCTGAGCAGTTCTTC. Protein sequence: CASTGLEPEQFF.

V is TRBV11-2 and J is TRBJ2-1; TRBD2 aligns across 7 bases. Germline assignment: CDR1 SGHAT and CDR2 FQNNGV. This CDR3 region has 14 residues. After removal of 4 bases from V and 8 bases from J, the junction contained 8 bases not matched to a gene. The CDR3 DNA reads as TGTGCCAGCAGCTCCGTCCGACTAGCCGATGAGCAGTTCTTC. It encodes CASSSVRLADEQFF.

This clone occurred once. This chain connects TRBV11-2 to TRBJ1-6, with TRBD1 matching 10 bases. V trimming: 0 bases; J trimming: 8 bases; junction bases outside the gene matches: 4. This CDR3 contains 16 residues. The germline gives CDR1 SGHAT, CDR2 FQNNGV. The DNA of the CDR3 is TGTGCCAGCAGCTTAGATCCGGGACAGGGGTATTCACCCCTCCACTTT. Translated: CASSLDPGQGYSPLHF.

The chain couples TRBV5-1 to TRBJ2-2; no reliable D call. CDR3 length equals 12 residues. Per the germline V gene, CDR1 is SGHRS and CDR2 is YFSETQ. V lost 4 bases to trimming and J lost 2 bases, with 3 bases between them. Here the CDR3 DNA reads TGCGCCAGCAGCCAAAACACCGGGGAGCTGTTTTTT. Translated: CASSQNTGELFF.

V usage is TRBV15 and J usage is TRBJ2-7; unclear D gene. Trimming removed 9 bases at V and 2 bases at J, with 14 bases between. This CDR3 contains 13 residues. In germline, CDR1 is LNHNV, CDR2 YYDKDF (reference sequence). The CDR3 DNA reads TGTGCCACTTCCAACTCCTTAACCTACGAGCAGTACTTC. The encoded protein is CATSNSLTYEQYF.

V gene TRBV6-1 combines with J gene TRBJ1-2; TRBD1 might be the D (6 bases). The CDR3 is made up of 14 amino acids. Trimming stripped 1 base from V and 4 bases from J, with 10 bases between. Germline V lookup: CDR1 MNHNS, CDR2 SASEGT. DNA for the CDR3: TGTGCCAGCAGTGAAGGGGGGCAGACCTATGGCTACACCTTC. Translation gives CASSEGGQTYGYTF.

The chain is built from TRBV19 and TRBJ2-1; D might be TRBD2 (5 bases). The germline V and J ends were trimmed by 3 bases and 8 bases, with 14 bases remaining between them. The germline gives CDR1 LNHDA, CDR2 SQIVND (reference sequence). The CDR3 is made up of 14 amino acids. The CDR3 DNA reads TGTGCCAGTAGTATCGGGCACTACGGGGATGAGCAGTTCTTC. It encodes CASSIGHYGDEQFF. The full variable domain, completed using reference TRBV19 and TRBJ2-1, is DGGITQSPKYLFRKEGQNVTLSCEQNLNHDAMYWYRQDPGQGLRLIYYSQIVNDFQKGDIAEGYSVSREKKESFPLTVTSAQKNPTAFYLCASSIGHYGDEQFFGPGTRLTVL.

The chain recombines TRBV7-9 with TRBJ2-3; perhaps TRBD2 as D (6 bases). V was cut by 10 bases and J by 7 bases, with 18 bases left in between. The CDR3 has 13 amino acids. Per germline, CDR1 SEHNR and CDR2 FQNEAQ (reference sequence). CDR3 residues: CATRSTEGYTQYF. In DNA, the CDR3 is TGTGCCACCAGGTCAACGGAGGGGTATACGCAGTATTTT.

The gene calls are TRBV19 and TRBJ1-1; no clear D gene. The germline gives CDR1 LNHDA, CDR2 SQIVND (reference sequence). The germline V and J ends were trimmed by 7 bases and 5 bases, with 14 bases remaining between them. The CDR3 is made up of 13 amino acids. The CDR3 loop is CASTLTAGTEAFF. The CDR3 DNA reads as TGTGCCAGTACCCTGACCGCGGGGACTGAAGCTTTCTTT.

Note on this clone: The same CDR3 is also encoded by other DNA sequences in this sample. The chain employs TRBV5-1 and TRBJ1-1; 7 nucleotides match TRBD1. Trimming at V came to 2 bases and at J to 1 base, leaving 2 bases not matched to a gene. The CDR3 is 14 residues long. Germline CDR1 and CDR2: SGHRS and YFSETQ. Written as DNA, the CDR3 is TGCGCCAGCAGCTTAAGACAGGGGAACACTGAAGCTTTCTTT. It yields the protein CASSLRQGNTEAFF.

The chain uses TRBV19 and TRBJ1-2; D possibly corresponds to TRBD1 (5 bases). The germline CDR1 and CDR2 sequences are LNHDA and SQIVND (reference sequence). Trimming stripped 10 bases from V and 5 bases from J, with 17 bases between. This CDR3 contains 13 residues. The CDR3 DNA reads as TGTGCCACCTCGGACGGAGGGGCATATGGCTACACCTTC. This gives the protein CATSDGGAYGYTF. The full variable domain, in which reference TRBV19 and TRBJ1-2 provide the parts outside the CDR3, is DGGITQSPKYLFRKEGQNVTLSCEQNLNHDAMYWYRQDPGQGLRLIYYSQIVNDFQKGDIAEGYSVSREKKESFPLTVTSAQKNPTAFYLCATSDGGAYGYTFGSGTRLTVV.

The rearrangement uses TRBV5-4 and TRBJ2-3; 7 bases line up with TRBD1. The J segment lost 1 base and the V segment lost 0 bases, leaving 5 bases of the junction unmatched. Germline V gene lookup returns CDR1 SGHNT and CDR2 YYREEE (reference sequence). CDR3 size: 16 residues. The CDR3 DNA reads TGTGCCAGCAGCTTGGCTTGGCAGGGGGGCACAGATACGCAGTATTTT. Protein: CASSLAWQGGTDTQYF.

The chain combines TRBV25-1 with TRBJ2-5; TRBD2 matches 8 bases. The CDR3 sequence is 14 residues long. Trimming at V came to 3 bases and at J to 6 bases, leaving 6 bases not matched to a gene. CDR1 and CDR2 (germline): MGHDK, SYGVNS. CDR3 region: CASSDPGTRKTQYF. CDR3 sequence (DNA): TGTGCCAGCAGTGACCCCGGGACTAGGAAGACCCAGTACTTC.

The genes are TRBV4-1 and TRBJ1-1, with 7 bases that match TRBD1. The CDR3 has 13 amino acids. V lost 4 bases to trimming and J lost 4 bases; unmatched junction nucleotides: 3. In germline, CDR1 is MGHRA, CDR2 YSYEKL. The CDR3 protein is CASSPTGTTEAFF. As DNA, the CDR3 is TGCGCCAGCAGCCCGACAGGGACCACTGAAGCTTTCTTT.

The rearrangement joins TRBV6-1 to TRBJ2-1; 10 nucleotides agree with TRBD2. Trimming at V came to 4 bases and at J to 10 bases, leaving 4 bases not matched to a gene. CDR1 and CDR2 (germline): MNHNS, SASEGT. The CDR3 length is 13 residues. For the CDR3, the DNA is TGTGCCAGCAGTGGGGTAGCGGGGGGCGAGCAGTTCTTC. Amino acids: CASSGVAGGEQFF.

This clone is a singleton in its sample. The V call is TRBV28, the J call TRBJ1-2; D might be TRBD1 (6 bases). CDR1 and CDR2 from the germline V gene are MDHEN and SYDVKM. V was pared by 6 bases and J by 8 bases, with 22 bases between. There are 15 residues in the CDR3. The chain's CDR3 is CASSSPELQGYGYTF. The CDR3 DNA reads as TGTGCCAGCAGCTCACCTGAATTACAGGGTTACGGCTACACCTTC.